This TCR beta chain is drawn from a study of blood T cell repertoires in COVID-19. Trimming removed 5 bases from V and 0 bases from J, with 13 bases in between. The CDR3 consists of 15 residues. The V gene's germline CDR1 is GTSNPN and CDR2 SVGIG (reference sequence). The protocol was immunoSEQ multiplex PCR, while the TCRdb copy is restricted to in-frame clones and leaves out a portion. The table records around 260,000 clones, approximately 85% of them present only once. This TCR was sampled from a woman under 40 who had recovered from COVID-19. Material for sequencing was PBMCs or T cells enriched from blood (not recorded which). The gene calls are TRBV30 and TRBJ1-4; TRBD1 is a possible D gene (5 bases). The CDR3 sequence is CAWGPGTSTNEKLFF. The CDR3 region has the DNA TGTGCCTGGGGGCCGGGGACTTCAACTAATGAAAAACTGTTTTTT.